The clone carrying this T cell receptor beta chain was counted between two and nine times. The data belong to a study of identical twins. With 11 bases removed from V and 2 bases from J, the gap between germline ends came to 12 bases. CDR1 is MNHEY, CDR2 SVGEGT, per germline. The CDR3 extends over 12 amino acids. Template switching (which added a universal primer site) was used, and cDNA carried unique molecular identifiers. TCRdb reprocessed the 5' RACE reads with MiXCR, giving one entry per CDR3 protein. The table includes about 250,000 distinct CDR3 sequences, about 9% detected once. Another study also made use of these data, one on yellow fever vaccine responses in identical twins.

V usage is TRBV6-2 or TRBV6-3 and J usage is TRBJ2-5; D ambiguous. The TCR sequence derives from a woman aged 18-29 years in good health. The sample taken for sequencing was CD8+ T cells sorted from blood. CDR3 sequence: CAVDGLQETQYF. The CDR3 nucleotides are TGTGCCGTCGACGGCCTGCAAGAGACCCAGTACTTC.